The 19 T cell receptor beta chains below were found in one sample sequenced in a study of beta chain features in type 1 diabetes. Whole-study results and caveats: In every one of the four CD4+ subsets, TCRB CDR3s were moderately but significantly shorter in Type 1 diabetes patients.

Their antigens are not known. TCRB transcripts that were expressed got sequenced, as all of the isolated RNA had been reverse transcribed. Some clones are missing from TCRdb's copy, which holds only in-frame ones; the method was immunoSEQ multiplex PCR. The table has 20,000 to 30,000 clones, roughly 66% seen once; the top ten hold about 4%. Sequencing was carried out using Tregs from blood. The source of these receptors is a man aged 18 to 30 with type 1 diabetes.

This rearrangement joins TRBV6-5 to TRBJ2-3; TRBD2 is a possible D gene (5 bases). Per germline, CDR1 MNHEY and CDR2 SVGAGI. The ends were cut back, 2 bases at V and 10 bases at J, with 13 bases in the middle. The CDR3 is 13 residues long. In DNA form, the CDR3 reads TGTGCCAGCAGTTACGATATCGGGGAAGCGCAGTATTTT. Protein sequence: CASSYDIGEAQYF.

The CDR3 spells CATSGTSGQSSYNEQFF. The DNA of the CDR3 is TGTGCCACCTCCGGGACTAGCGGGCAAAGCTCCTACAATGAGCAGTTCTTC. This chain connects TRBV2 to TRBJ2-1; 12 nucleotides line up with TRBD2. V lost 10 bases and J lost 0; bases outside the gene matches: 10. Germline-derived CDR1 and CDR2 are SNHLY and FYNNEI. CDR3 size: 17 residues.

V gene TRBV2 combines with J gene TRBJ2-7; TRBD1 matches 11 bases. The CDR3 sequence is 13 residues long. Germline V gives CDR1 SNHLY, CDR2 FYNNEI. The ends lost 6 bases at V and 2 bases at J; junction bases unmatched: 0. The DNA for the CDR3 is TGTGCCAGCAGGGGACAGGGGGCCTACGAGCAGTACTTC. It encodes CASRGQGAYEQYF.

Sample share makes this clone medium-sized. The gene calls are TRBV11-2 and TRBJ2-7, with D tentatively TRBD1 (6 bases). The CDR3 spans 14 residues. The germline gives CDR1 SGHAT, CDR2 FQNNGV. Deletions cut 3 bases from V and 4 bases from J, with 13 bases between. The CDR3 DNA is TGTGCCAGCAGCTTGGGAACAGGGCTGTACGAGCAGTACTTC. Translation: CASSLGTGLYEQYF.

V and J are TRBV7-2 and TRBJ1-1; D gene uncertain. Germline values: CDR1 SGHTA, CDR2 FQGNSA. The CDR3 is 12 amino acids. V was cut by 5 bases and J by 8 bases, with 12 bases left in between. The chain's CDR3 is CASSPRGVEAFF. The CDR3 DNA follows: TGTGCCAGCAGCCCGCGAGGAGTGGAAGCTTTCTTT.

The chain combines TRBV7-2 with TRBJ2-7; TRBD2 might be the D (7 bases). Germline V gene data show CDR1 as SGHTA and CDR2 as FQGNSA. The V end lost 3 bases, the J end lost 3 bases, and 15 bases lay between the germline ends. The CDR3 consists of 15 residues. The CDR3 coding sequence is TGTGCCAGCAGCTTCGGATTGGGAGGGGGCTACGAGCAGTACTTC. This sequence encodes CASSFGLGGGYEQYF.

J is TRBJ1-2 and V is TRBV18; 8 bases match TRBD1. The germline V gene has CDR1 KGHSH and CDR2 LQKENI. The junction had 2 bases not matched to a gene; V was cut back by 2 bases and J by 3 bases. The CDR3 is made up of 14 amino acids. The CDR3 nucleotides read TGTGCCAGCTCACCAGGGGGACAGGACTATGGCTACACCTTC. Its protein product is CASSPGGQDYGYTF.

The chain has TRBV5-1 and TRBJ2-7, with a weak D call TRBD2 (6 bases). Germline V gives CDR1 SGHRS, CDR2 YFSETQ. The CDR3 spans 16 residues. Trimming removed 0 bases from V and 1 base from J, with 14 bases in between. CDR3 sequence (DNA): TGCGCCAGCAGCTTGGTCCAGGGAGGTTGGTCCTACGAGCAGTACTTC. Translation gives CASSLVQGGWSYEQYF. Full variable domain (rest looked up from reference TRBV5-1 and TRBJ2-7): KAGVTQTPRYLIKTRGQQVTLSCSPISGHRSVSWYQQTPGQGLQFLFEYFSETQRNKGNFPGRFSGRQFSNSRSEMNVSTLELGDSALYLCASSLVQGGWSYEQYFGPGTRLTVT.

Only a few counts were recorded for this clone. The chain employs TRBV6-5 and TRBJ2-3; possibly TRBD2 for D (6 bases). The CDR3 totals 14 residues. V lost 6 bases and J lost 1, with 11 bases in between. Germline values: CDR1 MNHEY, CDR2 SVGAGI. In nucleotides, the CDR3 is TGTGCCAGCAGAGAACCTAGCGGCACAGATACGCAGTATTTT. It codes for CASREPSGTDTQYF.

The V call is TRBV6-1, the J call TRBJ2-7; D remains ambiguous. V lost 6 bases and J lost 3, with 3 bases in between. The CDR3 runs to 10 residues. Germline lookup yields CDR1 MNHNS and CDR2 SASEGT. The CDR3 sequence is CASSFYEQYF. Written as DNA, the CDR3 is TGTGCCAGCAGCTTCTACGAGCAGTACTTC.

The chain links TRBV30 to TRBJ2-1; weak D call: TRBD1 (5 bases). CDR1 and CDR2 from the germline V gene are GTSNPN and SVGIG (reference sequence). Trimming shortened V by 3 bases and J by 11 bases, and 20 bases separated the two germline ends. The length of the CDR3 is 14 residues. CDR3 nucleotides: TGTGCCTGGAGCCTTGAACGTACCAGGGAAAAGCAGTTCTTC. This translates into CAWSLERTREKQFF.

The rearrangement uses TRBV30 and TRBJ1-2, with a weak D call TRBD1 (5 bases). The germline gives CDR1 GTSNPN, CDR2 SVGIG (reference sequence). The V end lost 0 bases, the J end lost 8 bases, and 19 bases lay between the germline ends. This CDR3 comprises 15 residues. CDR3 nucleotide sequence: TGTGCCTGGAGTGTACTGGGACGGGGGTTTAGAGGCTACACCTTC. Protein product: CAWSVLGRGFRGYTF. Filled out from reference TRBV30 and TRBJ1-2, the complete variable domain reads SQTIHQWPATLVQPVGSPLSLECTVEGTSNPNLYWYRQAAGRGLQLLFYSVGIGQISSEVPQNLSASRPQDRQFILSSKKLLLSDSGFYLCAWSVLGRGFRGYTFGSGTRLTVV.

This chain joins TRBV19 and TRBJ1-2; D is ambiguous. This CDR3 has 15 residues. Germline V CDR1 and CDR2: LNHDA, SQIVND (reference sequence). V was trimmed by 3 bases and J by 3 bases, leaving 14 bases between them. CDR3 nucleotide sequence: TGTGCCAGTAGTATCTGGTTTGACGGGGACTATGGCTACACCTTC. Amino acids: CASSIWFDGDYGYTF.

The count of this clone is one. The CDR3 loop is CASSPGTVSSYEQYF. In DNA form, the CDR3 reads TGTGCCAGCTCACCTGGGACAGTGAGCTCCTACGAGCAGTACTTC. The rearrangement links TRBV18 to TRBJ2-7; TRBD1 agrees at 7 bases. The trim removed 3 bases at V and 0 bases at J, leaving 5 bases unmatched. The germline CDR1 and CDR2 sequences are KGHSH and LQKENI. The CDR3 sequence is 15 residues long.

Here the CDR3 reads CASSQSEGGTYEQYF. CDR3 nucleotides: TGTGCCAGCAGCCAATCAGAGGGGGGGACCTACGAGCAGTACTTC. The gene calls are TRBV7-2 and TRBJ2-7; tentative D call: TRBD2 (7 bases). CDR1 is SGHTA and CDR2 is FQGNSA in the germline V gene. CDR3 length equals 15 residues. V was pared by 5 bases and J by 2 bases, with 16 bases between.

This clone was found a few times. This chain connects TRBV7-6 to TRBJ1-3, with 7 bases that match TRBD1. Unmatched junction bases numbered 9, after V lost 7 bases and J lost 0 bases. The CDR3 is 16 amino acids. Looked up from germline, CDR1 is SGHVS and CDR2 is FNYEAQ. The CDR3 DNA is TGTGCCAGCACCCCTGGAGGGGGCCGCTCTGGAAACACCATATATTTT. Protein product: CASTPGGGRSGNTIYF.

This clone was counted a few times. The chain recombines TRBV25-1 with TRBJ1-2; 8 nucleotides line up with TRBD1. The J segment lost 8 bases and the V segment lost 6 bases, leaving 11 bases of the junction unmatched. CDR1 and CDR2 (germline): MGHDK, SYGVNS. The CDR3 is 14 amino acids. CDR3 sequence: CASSQPQGVGGYTF. Here the CDR3 DNA reads TGTGCCAGCAGCCAACCACAGGGGGTGGGCGGCTACACCTTC.

This clone was detected a few times. The J gene is TRBJ2-7, the V gene TRBV6-6; tentative D call: TRBD2 (5 bases). V lost 1 base and J lost 4, with 5 bases in between. Germline V gene lookup returns CDR1 MNHNY and CDR2 SVGAGI (reference sequence). This CDR3 is 12 amino acids long. The chain's CDR3 is CASSYWRYEQYF. CDR3 in DNA: TGTGCCAGCAGTTACTGGAGGTACGAGCAGTACTTC.

The gene calls are TRBV7-2 and TRBJ2-1; 14 bases map to TRBD2. The V gene end was trimmed by 4 bases and the J gene end by 15 bases; junction bases not matched to a gene: 11. Germline values: CDR1 SGHTA, CDR2 FQGNSA. CDR3 size: 15 residues. The CDR3 region has the DNA TGTGCCAGCAGCTCCAGACTAGCGGGGGGGCCGTGGCCGTTCTTC. Translating gives CASSSRLAGGPWPFF.